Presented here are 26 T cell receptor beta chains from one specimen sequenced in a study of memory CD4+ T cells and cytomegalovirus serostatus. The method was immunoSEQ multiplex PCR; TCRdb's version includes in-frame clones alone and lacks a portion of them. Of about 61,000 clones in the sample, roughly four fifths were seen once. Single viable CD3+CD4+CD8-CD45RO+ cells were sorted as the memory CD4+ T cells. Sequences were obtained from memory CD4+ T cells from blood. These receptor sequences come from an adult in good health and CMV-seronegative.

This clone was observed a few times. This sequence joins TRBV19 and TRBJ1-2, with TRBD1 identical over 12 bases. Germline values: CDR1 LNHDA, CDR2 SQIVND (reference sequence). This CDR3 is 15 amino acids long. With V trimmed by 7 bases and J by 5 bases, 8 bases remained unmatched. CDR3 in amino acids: CASIPQGQGAYGYTF. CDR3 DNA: TGTGCCAGTATCCCGCAGGGACAGGGGGCGTATGGCTACACCTTC.

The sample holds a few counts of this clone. The CDR3 DNA follows: TGTGCCAGCAGGGGCACGGGGGCCGCCTACAATGAGCAGTTCTTC. It is translated as CASRGTGAAYNEQFF. The chain recombines TRBV7-9 with TRBJ2-1; TRBD1 or TRBD2 may be the D gene (6 bases each). The CDR3 is made up of 15 amino acids. The V end was cut by 6 bases, the J end by 2 bases, with 14 bases between. CDR1 and CDR2 (germline): SEHNR, FQNEAQ (reference sequence).

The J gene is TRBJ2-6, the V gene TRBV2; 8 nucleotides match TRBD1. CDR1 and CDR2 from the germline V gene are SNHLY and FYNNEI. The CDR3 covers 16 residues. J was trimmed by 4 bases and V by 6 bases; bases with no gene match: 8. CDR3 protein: CASSEKTGVGANVLTF. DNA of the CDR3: TGTGCCAGCAGCGAGAAGACAGGGGTCGGGGCCAACGTCCTGACTTTC.

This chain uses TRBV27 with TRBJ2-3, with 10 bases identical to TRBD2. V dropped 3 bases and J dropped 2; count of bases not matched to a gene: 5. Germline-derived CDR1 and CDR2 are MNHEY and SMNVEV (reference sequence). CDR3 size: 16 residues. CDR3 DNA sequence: TGTGCCAGCAGTTTTCTAACTAGCGGGAACACAGATACGCAGTATTTT. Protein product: CASSFLTSGNTDTQYF.

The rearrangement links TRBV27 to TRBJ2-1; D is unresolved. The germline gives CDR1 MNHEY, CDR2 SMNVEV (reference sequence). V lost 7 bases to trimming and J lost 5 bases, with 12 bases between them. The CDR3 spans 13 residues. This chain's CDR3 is CASKINQDNEQFF. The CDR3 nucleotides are TGTGCCAGCAAGATAAACCAAGACAATGAGCAGTTCTTC.

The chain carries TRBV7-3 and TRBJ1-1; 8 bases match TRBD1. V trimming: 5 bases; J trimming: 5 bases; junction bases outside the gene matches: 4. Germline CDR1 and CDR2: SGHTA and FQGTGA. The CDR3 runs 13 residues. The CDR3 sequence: CASSRQGSTEAFF. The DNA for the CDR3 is TGTGCCAGCAGCCGACAGGGGTCTACTGAAGCTTTCTTT. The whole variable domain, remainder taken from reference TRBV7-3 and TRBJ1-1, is GAGVSQTPSNKVTEKGKYVELRCDPISGHTALYWYRQSLGQGPEFLIYFQGTGAADDSGLPNDRFFAVRPEGSVSTLKIQRTERGDSAVYLCASSRQGSTEAFFGQGTRLTVV.

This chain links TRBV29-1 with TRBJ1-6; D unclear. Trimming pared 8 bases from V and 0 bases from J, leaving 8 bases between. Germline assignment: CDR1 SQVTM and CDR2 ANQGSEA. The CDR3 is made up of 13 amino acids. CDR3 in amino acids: CSFRSSYNSPLHF. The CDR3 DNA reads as TGCAGCTTTCGAAGCTCCTATAATTCACCCCTCCACTTT.

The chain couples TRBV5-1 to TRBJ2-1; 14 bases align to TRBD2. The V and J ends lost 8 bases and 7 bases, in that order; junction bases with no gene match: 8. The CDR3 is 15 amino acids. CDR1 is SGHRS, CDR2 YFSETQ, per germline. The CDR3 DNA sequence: TGCGCCAGTGGGTGGGGGACTAGCGGGAGTAATGAGCAGTTCTTC. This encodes CASGWGTSGSNEQFF.

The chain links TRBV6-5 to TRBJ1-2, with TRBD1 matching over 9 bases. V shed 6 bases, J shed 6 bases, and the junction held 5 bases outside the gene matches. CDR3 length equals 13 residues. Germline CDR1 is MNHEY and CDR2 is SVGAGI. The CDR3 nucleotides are TGTGCCAGCAGCGACGGGGACAGGGATGGCTACACCTTC. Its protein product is CASSDGDRDGYTF.

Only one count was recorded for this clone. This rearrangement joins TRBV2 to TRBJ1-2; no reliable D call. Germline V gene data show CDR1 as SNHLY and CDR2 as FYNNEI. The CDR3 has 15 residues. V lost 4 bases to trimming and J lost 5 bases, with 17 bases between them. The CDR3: CASSVSDRVSYGYTF. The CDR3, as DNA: TGTGCCAGCAGTGTTTCGGACCGCGTTTCTTATGGCTACACCTTC.

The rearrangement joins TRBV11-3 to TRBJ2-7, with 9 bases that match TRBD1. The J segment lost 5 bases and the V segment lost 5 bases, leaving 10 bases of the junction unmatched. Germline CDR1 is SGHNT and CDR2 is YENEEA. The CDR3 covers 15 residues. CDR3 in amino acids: CASSLNRDRAHEQYF. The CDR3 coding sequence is TGTGCCAGCAGCCTGAACCGGGACAGGGCCCACGAGCAGTACTTC.

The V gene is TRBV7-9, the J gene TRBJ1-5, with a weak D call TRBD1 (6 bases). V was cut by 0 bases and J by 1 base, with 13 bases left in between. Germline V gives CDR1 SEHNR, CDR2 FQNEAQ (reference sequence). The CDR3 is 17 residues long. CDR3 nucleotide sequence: TGTGCCAGCAGCTTAGCGACTCAGGGGATAAGCAATCAGCCCCAGCATTTT. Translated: CASSLATQGISNQPQHF.

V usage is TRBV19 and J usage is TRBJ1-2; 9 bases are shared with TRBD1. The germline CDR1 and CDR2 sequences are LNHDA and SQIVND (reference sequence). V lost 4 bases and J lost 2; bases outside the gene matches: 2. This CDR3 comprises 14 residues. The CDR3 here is CASSTTGGNYGYTF. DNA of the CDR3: TGTGCCAGTAGTACGACAGGGGGGAACTATGGCTACACCTTC.

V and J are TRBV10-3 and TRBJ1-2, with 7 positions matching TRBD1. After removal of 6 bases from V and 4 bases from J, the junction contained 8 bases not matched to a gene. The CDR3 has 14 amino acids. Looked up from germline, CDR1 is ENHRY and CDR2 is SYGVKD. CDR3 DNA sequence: TGTGCCATCAGAGGACAGGACGGATCCTATGGCTACACCTTC. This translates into CAIRGQDGSYGYTF.

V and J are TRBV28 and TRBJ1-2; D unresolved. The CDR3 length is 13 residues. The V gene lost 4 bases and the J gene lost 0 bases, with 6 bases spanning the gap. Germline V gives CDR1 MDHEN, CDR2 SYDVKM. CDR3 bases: TGTGCCAGCAGTTCTGTTCCTAACTATGGCTACACCTTC. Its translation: CASSSVPNYGYTF.

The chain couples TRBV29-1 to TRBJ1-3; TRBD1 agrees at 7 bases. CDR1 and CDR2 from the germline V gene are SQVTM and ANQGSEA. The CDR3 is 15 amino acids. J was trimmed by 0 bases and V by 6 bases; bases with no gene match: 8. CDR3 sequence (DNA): TGCAGCGTCATGGGACAGTTTCGCTCTGGAAACACCATATATTTT. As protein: CSVMGQFRSGNTIYF. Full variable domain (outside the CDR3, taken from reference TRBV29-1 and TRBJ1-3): SAVISQKPSRDICQRGTSLTIQCQVDSQVTMMFWYRQQPGQSLTLIATANQGSEATYESGFVIDKFPISRPNLTFSTLTVSNMSPEDSSIYLCSVMGQFRSGNTIYFGEGSWLTVV.

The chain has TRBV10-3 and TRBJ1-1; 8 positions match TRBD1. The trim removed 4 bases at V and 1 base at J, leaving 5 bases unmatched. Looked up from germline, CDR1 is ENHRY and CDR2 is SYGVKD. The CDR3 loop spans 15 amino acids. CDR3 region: CAISGGRGRNTEAFF. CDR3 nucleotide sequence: TGTGCCATCAGTGGGGGCAGGGGGCGGAACACTGAAGCTTTCTTT.

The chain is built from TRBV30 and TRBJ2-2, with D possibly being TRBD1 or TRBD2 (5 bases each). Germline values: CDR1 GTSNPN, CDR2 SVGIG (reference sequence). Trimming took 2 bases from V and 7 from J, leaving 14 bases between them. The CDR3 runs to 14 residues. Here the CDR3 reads CAWSPPGGNGELFF. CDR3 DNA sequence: TGTGCCTGGAGTCCCCCTGGGGGTAACGGGGAGCTGTTTTTT.

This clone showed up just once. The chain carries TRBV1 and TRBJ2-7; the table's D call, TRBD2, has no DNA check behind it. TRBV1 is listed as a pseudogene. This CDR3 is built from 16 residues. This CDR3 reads CTSSQFLAGGRYEQYF. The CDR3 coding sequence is TGCACCAGCAGCCAGTTTTTAGCGGGGGGGCGCTACGAGCAGTACTTC.

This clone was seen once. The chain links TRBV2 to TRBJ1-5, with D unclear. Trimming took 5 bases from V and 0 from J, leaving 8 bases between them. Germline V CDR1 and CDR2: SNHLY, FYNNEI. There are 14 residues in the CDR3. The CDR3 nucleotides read TGTGCCAGCAGTCTGGACGGTAGCAATCAGCCCCAGCATTTT. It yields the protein CASSLDGSNQPQHF.

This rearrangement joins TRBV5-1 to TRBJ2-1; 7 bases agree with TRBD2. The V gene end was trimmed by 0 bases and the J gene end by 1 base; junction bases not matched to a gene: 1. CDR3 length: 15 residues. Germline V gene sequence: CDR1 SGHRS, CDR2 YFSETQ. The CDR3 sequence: CASSLELASYNEQFF. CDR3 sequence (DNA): TGCGCCAGCAGCTTGGAACTAGCGTCCTACAATGAGCAGTTCTTC.

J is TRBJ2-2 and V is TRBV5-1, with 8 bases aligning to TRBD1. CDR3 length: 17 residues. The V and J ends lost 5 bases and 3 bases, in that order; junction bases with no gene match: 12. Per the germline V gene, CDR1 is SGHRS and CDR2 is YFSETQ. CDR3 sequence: CASRGARGPKDTGELFF. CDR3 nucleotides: TGCGCCAGCAGAGGGGCCAGGGGGCCAAAGGACACCGGGGAGCTGTTTTTT.

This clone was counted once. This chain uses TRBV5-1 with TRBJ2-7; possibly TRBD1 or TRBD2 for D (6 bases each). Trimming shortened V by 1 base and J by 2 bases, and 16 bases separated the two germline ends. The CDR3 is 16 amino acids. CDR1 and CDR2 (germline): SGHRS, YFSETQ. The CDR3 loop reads CASSLLPLEGAYEQYF. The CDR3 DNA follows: TGCGCCAGCAGCTTGCTCCCATTGGAGGGGGCCTACGAGCAGTACTTC.

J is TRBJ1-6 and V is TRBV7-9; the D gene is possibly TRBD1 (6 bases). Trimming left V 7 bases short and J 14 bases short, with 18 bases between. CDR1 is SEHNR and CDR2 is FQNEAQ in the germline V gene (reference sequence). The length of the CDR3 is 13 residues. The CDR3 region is CASKGGVLGALHF. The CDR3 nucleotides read TGTGCCAGCAAAGGGGGGGTCCTGGGGGCCCTCCACTTT. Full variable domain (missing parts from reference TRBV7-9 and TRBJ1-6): DTGVSQNPRHKITKRGQNVTFRCDPISEHNRLYWYRQTLGQGPEFLTYFQNEAQLEKSRLLSDRFSAERPKGSFSTLEIQRTEQGDSAMYLCASKGGVLGALHFGNGTRLTVT.

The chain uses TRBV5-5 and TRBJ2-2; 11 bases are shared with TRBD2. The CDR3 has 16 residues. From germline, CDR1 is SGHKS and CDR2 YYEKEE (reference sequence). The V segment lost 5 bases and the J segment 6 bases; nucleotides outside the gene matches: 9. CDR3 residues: CASSRGLAANAGELFF. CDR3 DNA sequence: TGTGCCAGCAGTCGGGGACTAGCGGCCAACGCCGGGGAGCTGTTTTTT.

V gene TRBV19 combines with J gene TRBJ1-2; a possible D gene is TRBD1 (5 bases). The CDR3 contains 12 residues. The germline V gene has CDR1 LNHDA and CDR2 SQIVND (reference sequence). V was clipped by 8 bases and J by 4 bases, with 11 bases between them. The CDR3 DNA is TGTGCCAGTGGGGCGCGGGTCTATGGCTACACCTTC. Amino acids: CASGARVYGYTF.